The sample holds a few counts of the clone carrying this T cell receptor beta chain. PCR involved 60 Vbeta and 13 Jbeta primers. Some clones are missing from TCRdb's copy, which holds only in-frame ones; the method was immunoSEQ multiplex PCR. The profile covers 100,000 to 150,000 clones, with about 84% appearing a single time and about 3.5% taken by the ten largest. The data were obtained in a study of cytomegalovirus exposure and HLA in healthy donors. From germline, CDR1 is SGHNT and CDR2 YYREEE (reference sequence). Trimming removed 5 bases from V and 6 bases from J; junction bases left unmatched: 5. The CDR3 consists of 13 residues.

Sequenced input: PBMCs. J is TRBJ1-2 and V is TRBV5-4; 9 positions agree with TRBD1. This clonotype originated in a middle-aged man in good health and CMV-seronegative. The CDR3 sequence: CASSQQGAHGYTF. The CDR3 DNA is TGTGCCAGCAGTCAACAGGGGGCGCATGGCTACACCTTC.